This T cell receptor beta chain was sequenced in a study of beta chain features in type 1 diabetes. CDR3 length: 16 residues. Germline-derived CDR1 and CDR2 are SGHTA and FQGNSA. Losses at the gene ends were 5 bases for V and 6 bases for J; bases not matched to a gene: 12. The sequenced template was cDNA made from the entire isolated RNA. For naive, central memory and regulatory T cell samples, reads averaged about 3.5 million. TCRdb keeps only in-frame clones here, not all; method: immunoSEQ multiplex PCR. The sample yields around 430,000 clones, 30% seen once. Study-wide findings and caveats: It was among patients, rather than healthy donors, that naive, central memory and Treg TCRB repertoires appeared more similar.

This clone has only a few counts. Its matching antigen is unknown. The chain carries TRBV7-2 and TRBJ2-1, with 8 bases matching TRBD2. This TCR came from a man aged 18 to 35 in good health. The sequenced sample consisted of naive CD4+ T cells from blood. CDR3 coding DNA: TGTGCCAGCAGCCAGGACCGCCTAGCGGGTTTCAATGAGCAGTTCTTC. Amino acid sequence: CASSQDRLAGFNEQFF. Full variable domain (missing parts from reference TRBV7-2 and TRBJ2-1): GAGVSQSPSNKVTEKGKDVELRCDPISGHTALYWYRQSLGQGLEFLIYFQGNSAPDKSGLPSDRFSAERTGGSVSTLTIQRTQQEDSAVYLCASSQDRLAGFNEQFFGPGTRLTVL.